A selection of T cell receptor beta chains follows, all from one sample in a study of beta chain features in type 1 diabetes. Only in-frame clones appear in the TCRdb table, and some are missing; sequencing was by immunoSEQ multiplex PCR. The sample records around 130,000 clones, 9% being singletons. The specimen was central memory CD4+ T cells from blood. The source of these receptors is a man aged 25 to 45 with type 1 diabetes. Both conserved end residues are part of each CDR3. D genes are given only for firm matches. Clone size is shown for a subset of rows, as once, few, many or a class of expanded clone.

TRBJ1-2 | TRBV7-9 | NA | NA | CASSREDYGYTF | TGTGCCAGCAGCAGGGAGGACTATGGCTACACCTTC
TRBJ2-6 | TRBV9 | NA | NA | CASKAHDTGANVLTF | TGTGCCAGCAAAGCCCACGACACTGGGGCCAACGTCCTGACTTTC
TRBJ2-2 | TRBV4-3 | TRBD2 | NA | CASSHNTGGGELFF | TGCGCCAGCAGCCACAACACGGGAGGGGGGGAGCTGTTTTTT
TRBJ2-7 | TRBV7-9 | NA | few | CASSQHQGYEQYF | TGTGCCAGCAGCCAGCATCAGGGTTACGAGCAGTACTTC
TRBJ1-6 | TRBV9 | NA | few | CASSLGYNSPLHF | TGTGCCAGCAGCCTGGGCTACAATTCACCCCTCCACTTT
TRBJ2-5 | TRBV5-4 | TRBD2 | few | CASSHGTSGGVKTQYF | TGTGCCAGCAGCCACGGGACTAGCGGGGGGGTAAAGACCCAGTACTTC
TRBJ1-2 | TRBV9 | NA | few | CASSLRVGDWDGYTF | TGTGCCAGCAGCCTTAGGGTGGGGGACTGGGATGGCTACACCTTC
TRBJ2-3 | TRBV9 | NA | NA | CASSVAPAGRDTQYF | TGTGCCAGCAGCGTAGCTCCCGCGGGGAGAGATACGCAGTATTTT
TRBJ2-5 | TRBV5-1 | NA | NA | CASSLNPFGGPGETQYF | TGCGCCAGCAGCTTGAATCCGTTCGGGGGTCCGGGAGAGACCCAGTACTTC
TRBJ1-1 | TRBV27 | NA | NA | CASRPAGVGTEAFF | TGTGCCAGCAGGCCCGCAGGGGTTGGCACTGAAGCTTTCTTT
TRBJ1-2 | TRBV19 | TRBD1 | few | CASNWQGAGYGYTF | TGTGCCAGTAATTGGCAGGGGGCCGGGTATGGCTACACCTTC
TRBJ1-1 | TRBV30 | NA | NA | CAWSRGGLLTEAFF | TGTGCCTGGAGTAGGGGAGGACTGTTAACTGAAGCTTTCTTT
TRBJ2-7 | TRBV29-1 | TRBD1 | few | CSVVGGKGFSEQYF | TGCAGCGTTGTAGGGGGCAAGGGTTTCAGCGAGCAGTACTTC
TRBJ2-7 | TRBV28 | TRBD2 | NA | CASRASGGAGWYEQYF | TGTGCCAGCCGTGCTAGCGGGGGGGCCGGATGGTACGAGCAGTACTTC
TRBJ2-1 | TRBV7-2 | NA | NA | CASSYGGEQFF | TGTGCCAGCAGCTACGGCGGCGAGCAGTTCTTC
TRBJ1-5 | TRBV19 | NA | few | CASKAEAAGNQPQHF | TGTGCCAGTAAGGCTGAGGCAGCAGGGAATCAGCCCCAGCATTTT
TRBJ2-5 | TRBV5-8 | TRBD2 | few | CASSLGLAGEQETQYF | TGTGCCAGCAGCTTGGGACTAGCGGGGGAACAAGAGACCCAGTACTTC
TRBJ1-6 | TRBV9 | TRBD1 | few | CASSSTGGDSPLHF | TGTGCCAGCAGCTCCACAGGGGGGGATTCACCCCTCCACTTT
TRBJ1-1 | TRBV30 | NA | NA | CPRGLGLSTEAFF | TGCCCTCGAGGGCTAGGCCTGAGCACTGAAGCTTTCTTT
TRBJ2-1 | TRBV4-3 | TRBD2 | few | CASSQWEGNEQFF | TGCGCCAGCAGCCAATGGGAGGGAAATGAGCAGTTCTTC
TRBJ1-6 | TRBV7-6 | NA | NA | CASSSQDSRNSPLHF | TGTGCCAGCAGCTCACAGGACAGCAGGAATTCACCCCTCCACTTT
TRBJ2-3 | TRBV4-1 | NA | few | CASSHGVSSTDTQYF | TGCGCCAGCAGCCACGGGGTTTCTAGCACAGATACGCAGTATTTT
TRBJ2-3 | TRBV10-3 | NA | few | CAISEYGGANTDTQYF | TGTGCCATCAGTGAGTACGGAGGAGCCAACACAGATACGCAGTATTTT
TRBJ1-4 | TRBV4-2 | NA | NA | CASSRRQATNEKLFF | TGTGCCAGCAGCAGAAGACAGGCAACTAATGAAAAACTGTTTTTT
TRBJ2-3 | TRBV4-2 | TRBD1 | NA | CASSQDETGGADTQYF | TGTGCCAGCAGCCAAGACGAGACAGGGGGCGCAGATACGCAGTATTTT
TRBJ2-7 | TRBV2 | TRBD2 | few | CASFREWTSVYEQYF | TGTGCCAGCTTCCGTGAATGGACTAGCGTTTACGAGCAGTACTTC
TRBJ2-7 | TRBV27 | TRBD1 | NA | CASSSGQGVSYEQYF | TGTGCCAGCAGCTCAGGACAGGGAGTTTCCTACGAGCAGTACTTC
TRBJ2-3 | TRBV10-3 | TRBD2 | NA | CAISDPRVSGGTDTQYF | TGTGCCATCAGTGATCCACGGGTTAGCGGGGGCACAGATACGCAGTATTTT
TRBJ2-1 | TRBV11-2 | TRBD2 | NA | CASSSKGQGAGAYNEQFF | TGTGCCAGCAGCTCAAAGGGTCAGGGAGCGGGGGCCTACAATGAGCAGTTCTTC
TRBJ1-1 | TRBV6-6 | TRBD1 | many | CASSDRGGADTEAFF | TGTGCCAGCAGCGATAGAGGGGGCGCGGACACTGAAGCTTTCTTT
TRBJ1-1 | TRBV18 | NA | NA | CASSPGGGNTEAFF | TGTGCCAGCTCACCAGGGGGGGGGAACACTGAAGCTTTCTTT
TRBJ2-7 | TRBV7-9 | TRBD2 | NA | CASSQLAGASYEQYF | TGTGCCAGCAGCCAATTAGCGGGGGCATCCTACGAGCAGTACTTC
TRBJ2-2 | TRBV2 | TRBD1 | NA | CASNLRTGTGELFF | TGTGCCAGCAACTTGAGGACAGGGACCGGGGAGCTGTTTTTT
TRBJ1-1 | TRBV7-9 | NA | NA | CASSYRAMNTEAFF | TGTGCCAGCAGCTACAGGGCCATGAACACTGAAGCTTTCTTT
TRBJ2-5 | TRBV7-9 | TRBD2 | many | CASSLLSGDGTQYF | TGTGCCAGCAGCTTACTAAGCGGGGATGGGACCCAGTACTTC
TRBJ1-4 | TRBV10-3 | NA | NA | CAISDGGATNEKLFF | TGTGCCATCAGTGACGGCGGAGCAACTAATGAAAAACTGTTTTTT
TRBJ1-5 | TRBV11-2 | NA | NA | CASSYSHQPQHF | TGTGCCAGCAGCTACAGTCATCAGCCCCAGCATTTT
TRBJ1-4 | TRBV7-9 | NA | NA | CASSSSEKLFF | TGTGCCAGCAGCTCGAGTGAAAAACTGTTTTTT
TRBJ1-2 | TRBV7-9 | NA | NA | CASSPQGGNYGYTF | TGTGCCAGCAGCCCCCAGGGAGGCAACTATGGCTACACCTTC
TRBJ2-5 | TRBV7-9 | TRBD2 | NA | CASSAATSGKETQYF | TGTGCCAGCAGCGCCGCGACTAGCGGGAAAGAGACCCAGTACTTC
TRBJ2-1 | TRBV20-1 | NA | few | CSATNYNEQFF | TGCAGTGCTACTAATTACAATGAGCAGTTCTTC
TRBJ2-6 | TRBV4-1 | TRBD2 | NA | CASSPRTSGGSGANVLTF | TGCGCCAGCAGCCCAAGGACTAGCGGGGGCTCTGGGGCCAACGTCCTGACTTTC
TRBJ2-5 | TRBV11-3 | NA | NA | CASSLYSQETQYF | TGTGCCAGCAGCTTATATTCCCAAGAGACCCAGTACTTC
TRBJ1-3 | TRBV28 | NA | few | CASSTGQGGNTIYF | TGTGCCAGCAGCACCGGGCAGGGTGGGAACACCATATATTTT
TRBJ1-5 | TRBV19 | NA | NA | CASSTNRVGQPQHF | TGTGCCAGTAGTACCAACAGGGTGGGTCAGCCCCAGCATTTT
TRBJ2-1 | TRBV7-9 | TRBD2 | few | CASSLRIAGYNEQFF | TGTGCCAGCAGCTTGCGGATAGCGGGGTACAATGAGCAGTTCTTC
TRBJ2-1 | TRBV18 | TRBD2 | few | CASSPRSGGYNEQFF | TGTGCCAGCTCCCCACGGAGCGGGGGGTACAATGAGCAGTTCTTC
TRBJ2-7 | TRBV5-1 | NA | few | CASSSAGSPYEQYF | TGCGCCAGCAGCTCAGCCGGGTCCCCCTACGAGCAGTACTTC
TRBJ2-5 | TRBV7-6 | NA | NA | CASSPRGETQYF | TGTGCCAGCAGTCCTAGGGGAGAGACCCAGTACTTC